The source of this TCR beta chain is a study of response to subunit inactivated influenza vaccine. CDR3 size: 15 residues. Germline assignment: CDR1 KGHSH and CDR2 LQKENI. Between the trimmed V and J ends, which lost 3 bases and 4 bases, there was a span of 13 bases. Findings and limits, study-wide: Only a handful of new T cells, the authors suggested, are recruited with each seasonal influenza vaccination.

Details on this clonotype: Antigen unknown.

TCRdb called the RT-PCR reads again in MiXCR, with one record for every CDR3 protein. This sample yields a few hundred thousand distinct CDR3 sequences, of which 14% are seen a single time; around 10% belongs to the top ten. The sequence derives from a man aged 45-60 years who received an inactivated influenza vaccine. The chain has TRBV18 and TRBJ2-1, with D perhaps TRBD2 (6 bases). Sequenced here: PBMCs from blood, sampled 11 to 12 days after vaccination. The CDR3 coding sequence is TGTGCCAGCTCACCGTTACGGGAGATATACAATGAGCAGTTCTTC. It codes for CASSPLREIYNEQFF.